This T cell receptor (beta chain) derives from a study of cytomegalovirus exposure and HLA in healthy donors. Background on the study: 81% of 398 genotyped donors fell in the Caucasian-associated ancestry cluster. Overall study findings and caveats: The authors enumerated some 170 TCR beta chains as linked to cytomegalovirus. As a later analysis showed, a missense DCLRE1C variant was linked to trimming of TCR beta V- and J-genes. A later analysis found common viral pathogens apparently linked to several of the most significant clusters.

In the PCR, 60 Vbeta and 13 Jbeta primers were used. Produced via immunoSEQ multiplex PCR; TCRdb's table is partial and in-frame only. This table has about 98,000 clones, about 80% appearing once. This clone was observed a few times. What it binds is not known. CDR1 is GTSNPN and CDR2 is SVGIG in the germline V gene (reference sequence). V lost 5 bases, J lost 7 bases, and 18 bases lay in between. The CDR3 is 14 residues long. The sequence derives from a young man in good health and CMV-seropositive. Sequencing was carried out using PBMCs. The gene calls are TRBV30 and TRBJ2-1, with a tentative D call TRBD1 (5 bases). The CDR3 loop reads CAWDTGALGNEQFF. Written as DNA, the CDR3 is TGTGCCTGGGACACAGGTGCCTTGGGGAATGAGCAGTTCTTC.